At least ten counts were recorded for the clone carrying this T cell receptor (beta chain). Its antigen remains unidentified. RNA transcripts provided the template for amplifying TCR beta CDR3 regions. An opening RT-PCR round employed HTBI primers and preceded a second-round multiplex PCR. TCRdb itself ran the multiplex PCR reads through MiXCR, one entry per CDR3 protein. Of more than 1,000,000 distinct CDR3 sequences in the sample, roughly 35% were seen once. These data belong to a study of Graves' ophthalmopathy and Graves' hyperthyroidism. General study points: For separating ophthalmopathy from stable hyperthyroidism, a 13-signature model gave 87.88% sensitivity and around 76% specificity.

The CDR3 runs 17 residues. Germline CDR1 and CDR2: LNHNV and YYDKDF (reference sequence). The J segment lost 4 bases and the V segment lost 0 bases, leaving 10 bases of the junction unmatched. Ages of hyperthyroidism patients ran from 18 to 65, and their diagnoses were new, under 2 months' duration. V and J are TRBV15 and TRBJ2-5; 8 bases map to TRBD2. Sequenced: peripheral blood or thyroid tissue (not recorded which). The source is an adult man with Graves' hyperthyroidism. CDR3 region: CATSRDYRGGPRETQYF. The CDR3 DNA reads as TGTGCCACCAGCAGAGACTACCGGGGGGGGCCCCGAGAGACCCAGTACTTC.